The clone carrying this T cell receptor beta chain was recorded once. MiXCR was run by TCRdb on the RACE reads, yielding one entry per CDR3 protein. The sample has approximately 72,000 distinct CDR3 sequences, roughly 11% seen once. The CDR3 sequence is 12 residues long. Per the germline V gene, CDR1 is MNHEY and CDR2 is SVGEGT. Trimming stripped 4 bases from V and 8 bases from J, with 9 bases between. This entry comes from a study of human T cells and chemical hapten exposure. As for time point: patch test 3, about 24 weeks after DPC sensitization. Indicated treatment: therapeutic diphenylcyclopropenone sensitization with weekly scalp DPC.

The TCR comes from a woman in her 50s with alopecia areata. Some clones in this sample may be carry-over from other donors' samples. The source was whole blood, collected in connection with sensitization to the hapten diphenylcyclopropenone (DPC). The genes are TRBV6-2 or TRBV6-3 and TRBJ2-1; D is ambiguous. Here the CDR3 DNA reads TGTGCCAGCAGTTTTCAGGATTATGAGCAGTTCTTC. Translated: CASSFQDYEQFF.